These T cell receptor beta chains were read from a single sample in a study. TCRdb called the 5' RACE reads again in MiXCR, with one record for every CDR3 protein. The data hold roughly 13,000 distinct CDR3 sequences, with less than 25% observed a single time. Material: naive CD4+ T cells sorted from blood. These receptors all come from a female donor with breast cancer. Each CDR3 is given with its conserved first and last residue. The D gene is left open where the match is weak. Some rows mark clone size as missing; the rest say once, few, many or name a class of expanded clone.

clone_size	d_call	j_call	v_call	cdr3_aa	cdr3_nt
medium-sized	TRBD2	TRBJ2-1	TRBV4-2	CASSQGLAGANEQFF	TGTGCCAGCAGCCAAGGACTAGCGGGAGCCAATGAGCAGTTCTTC
medium-sized	-	TRBJ1-2	TRBV7-9	CASSSLDWANYGYTF	TGTGCCAGCAGCTCGCTCGATTGGGCTAACTATGGCTACACCTTC
medium-sized	TRBD2	TRBJ2-1	TRBV7-3	CASSTTSGSSYNEQFF	TGTGCCAGCAGCACGACTAGCGGGAGCTCCTACAATGAGCAGTTCTTC
many	-	TRBJ2-5	TRBV5-8	CASSLARETQYF	TGTGCCAGCAGCTTGGCCAGAGAGACCCAGTACTTC
-	TRBD2	TRBJ2-1	TRBV11-2	CASSPRLARGPPEQFF	TGTGCCAGCAGCCCGCGACTAGCGAGAGGGCCCCCTGAGCAGTTCTTC
-	TRBD2	TRBJ2-3	TRBV7-8	CASSSGLAATDTQYF	TGTGCCAGCAGCTCCGGACTAGCGGCCACAGATACGCAGTATTTT
large	TRBD2	TRBJ2-1	TRBV20-1	CSARVGGREQFF	TGCAGTGCTAGAGTGGGCGGGAGAGAGCAGTTCTTC
many	-	TRBJ1-1	TRBV20-1	CSAQGGSDTEAFF	TGCAGTGCGCAGGGAGGTTCGGACACTGAAGCTTTCTTT
few	TRBD2	TRBJ2-7	TRBV3-1	CASCLAGGYEQYF	TGTGCCAGCTGTCTAGCGGGAGGCTACGAGCAGTACTTC
many	TRBD1	TRBJ2-7	TRBV7-3	CASSLGQGAPYEQYF	TGTGCCAGCAGCCTAGGACAGGGGGCTCCCTACGAGCAGTACTTC
medium-sized	-	TRBJ1-3	TRBV10-3	CAIRAAHSGNTIYF	TGTGCCATCAGGGCGGCGCACTCTGGAAACACCATATATTTT
medium-sized	-	TRBJ1-2	TRBV6-1	CASSERLNYGYTF	TGTGCCAGCAGTGAGCGCCTGAACTATGGCTACACCTTC
many	TRBD2	TRBJ2-1	TRBV11-3	CASSFSSGSGNEQFF	TGTGCCAGCAGCTTTTCAAGCGGGAGCGGCAATGAGCAGTTCTTC
many	-	TRBJ1-5	TRBV7-8	CASSLVGYSNQPQHF	TGTGCCAGCAGCTTAGTAGGTTATAGCAATCAGCCCCAGCATTTT
medium-sized	-	TRBJ2-1	TRBV29-1	CSVGGNYPRSYNEQFF	TGCAGCGTTGGTGGTAATTATCCCCGCTCCTACAATGAGCAGTTCTTC
medium-sized	TRBD2	TRBJ2-5	TRBV20-1	CSARDTLAGQVETQYF	TGCAGTGCTAGAGATACACTAGCGGGGCAAGTGGAGACCCAGTACTTC
many	TRBD2	TRBJ2-1	TRBV18	CASSRSGTSGSLNEQFF	TGTGCCAGCTCACGAAGCGGGACTAGCGGGAGTCTCAATGAGCAGTTCTTC
few	-	TRBJ2-1	TRBV5-1	CASSLDLRGNEQFF	TGCGCCAGCAGCTTGGACCTCCGGGGCAATGAGCAGTTCTTC
-	TRBD1	TRBJ2-2	TRBV7-8	CASSHWDRETGELFF	TGTGCCAGCAGCCACTGGGACAGGGAGACCGGGGAGCTGTTTTTT
medium-sized	-	TRBJ1-1	TRBV7-9	CASSLVTGNTEAFF	TGTGCCAGCAGCTTGGTGACGGGGAACACTGAAGCTTTCTTT